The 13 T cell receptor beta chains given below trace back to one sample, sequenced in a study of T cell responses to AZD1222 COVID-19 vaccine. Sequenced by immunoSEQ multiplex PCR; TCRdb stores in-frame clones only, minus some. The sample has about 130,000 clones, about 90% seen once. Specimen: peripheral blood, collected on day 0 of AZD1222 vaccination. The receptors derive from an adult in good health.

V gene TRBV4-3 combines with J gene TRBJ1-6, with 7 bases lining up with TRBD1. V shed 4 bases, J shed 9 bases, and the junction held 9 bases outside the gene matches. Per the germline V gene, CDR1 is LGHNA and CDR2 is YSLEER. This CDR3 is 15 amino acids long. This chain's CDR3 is CASSLNRGAGSPLHF. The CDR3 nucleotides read TGCGCCAGCAGCCTGAACAGGGGAGCGGGTTCACCCCTCCACTTT.

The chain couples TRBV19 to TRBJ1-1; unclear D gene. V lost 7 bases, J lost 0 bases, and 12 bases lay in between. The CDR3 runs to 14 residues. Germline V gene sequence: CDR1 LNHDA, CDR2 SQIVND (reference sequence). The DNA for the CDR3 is TGTGCCAGTACTAGGAGGTCCATGAACACTGAAGCTTTCTTT. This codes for CASTRRSMNTEAFF.

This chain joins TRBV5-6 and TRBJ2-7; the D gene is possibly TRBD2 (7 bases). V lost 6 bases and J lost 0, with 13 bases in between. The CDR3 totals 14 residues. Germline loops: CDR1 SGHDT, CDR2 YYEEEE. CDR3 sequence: CASNQGTNSYEQYF. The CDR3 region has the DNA TGTGCCAGCAACCAGGGGACTAACTCCTACGAGCAGTACTTC.

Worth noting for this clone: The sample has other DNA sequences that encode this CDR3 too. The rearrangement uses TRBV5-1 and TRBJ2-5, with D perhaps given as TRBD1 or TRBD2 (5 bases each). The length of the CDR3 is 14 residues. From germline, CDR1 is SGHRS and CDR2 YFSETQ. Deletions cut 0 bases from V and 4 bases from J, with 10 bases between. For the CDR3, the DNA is TGCGCCAGCAGCTTGGGGGCAGGGAGAGAGACCCAGTACTTC. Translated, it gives CASSLGAGRETQYF. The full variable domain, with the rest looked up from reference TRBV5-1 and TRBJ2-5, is KAGVTQTPRYLIKTRGQQVTLSCSPISGHRSVSWYQQTPGQGLQFLFEYFSETQRNKGNFPGRFSGRQFSNSRSEMNVSTLELGDSALYLCASSLGAGRETQYFGPGTRLLVL.

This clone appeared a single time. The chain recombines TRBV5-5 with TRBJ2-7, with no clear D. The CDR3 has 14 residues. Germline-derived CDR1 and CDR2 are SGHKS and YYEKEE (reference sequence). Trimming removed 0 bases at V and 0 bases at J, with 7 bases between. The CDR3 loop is CASSLGPASYEQYF. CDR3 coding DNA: TGTGCCAGCAGCTTGGGGCCAGCCTCCTACGAGCAGTACTTC. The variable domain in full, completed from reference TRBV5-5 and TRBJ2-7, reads DAGVTQSPTHLIKTRGQQVTLRCSPISGHKSVSWYQQVLGQGPQFIFQYYEKEERGRGNFPDRFSARQFPNYSSELNVNALLLGDSALYLCASSLGPASYEQYFGPGTRLTVT.

The CDR3 bases are TGTGCCAGCTCAGGATCAAGGAGAGTTGAAGCTTTCTTT. It specifies CASSGSRRVEAFF. J is TRBJ1-1 and V is TRBV18; D remains ambiguous. Trimming pared 5 bases from V and 7 bases from J, leaving 14 bases between. This CDR3 has 13 amino acids. The V gene's germline CDR1 is KGHSH and CDR2 LQKENI.

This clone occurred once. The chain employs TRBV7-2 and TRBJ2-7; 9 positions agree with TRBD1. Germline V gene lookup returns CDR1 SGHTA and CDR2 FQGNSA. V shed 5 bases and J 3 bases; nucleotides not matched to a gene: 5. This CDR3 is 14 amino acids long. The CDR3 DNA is TGTGCCAGCAGCCCATTGGACAGGGGCTACGAGCAGTACTTC. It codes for CASSPLDRGYEQYF.

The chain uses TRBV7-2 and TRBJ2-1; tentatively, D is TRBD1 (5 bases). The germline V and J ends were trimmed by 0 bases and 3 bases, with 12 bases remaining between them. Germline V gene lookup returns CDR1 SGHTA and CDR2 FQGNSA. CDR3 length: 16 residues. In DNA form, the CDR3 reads TGTGCCAGCAGCTTAGCGGGGCTAGGGTACTACAATGAGCAGTTCTTC. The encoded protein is CASSLAGLGYYNEQFF.

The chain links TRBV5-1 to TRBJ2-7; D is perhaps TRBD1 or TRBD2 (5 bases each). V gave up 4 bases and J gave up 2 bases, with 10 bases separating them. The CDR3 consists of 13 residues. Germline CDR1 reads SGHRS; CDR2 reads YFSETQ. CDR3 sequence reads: CASSRTGPYEQYF. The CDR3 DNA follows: TGCGCCAGCAGCCGTACGGGGCCCTACGAGCAGTACTTC.

In DNA, the CDR3 is TGTGCCAGCAGCAACCCGGACAGTCGGATAGACTACACCTTC. This codes for CASSNPDSRIDYTF. The chain links TRBV6-6 to TRBJ1-2, with D possibly TRBD1 on 6 matching bases. This CDR3 has 14 amino acids. Trimming took 6 bases from V and 10 from J, leaving 21 bases between them. Germline V gives CDR1 MNHNY, CDR2 SVGAGI (reference sequence).

The CDR3 is CASSYVGEQFF. Here the CDR3 DNA reads TGTGCCAGCAGTTACGTAGGAGAGCAGTTCTTC. This chain joins TRBV6-5 and TRBJ2-1, with D hard to call. In germline, CDR1 is MNHEY, CDR2 SVGAGI. CDR3 length: 11 amino acids. The V gene lost 2 bases and the J gene lost 10 bases, with 6 bases spanning the gap.

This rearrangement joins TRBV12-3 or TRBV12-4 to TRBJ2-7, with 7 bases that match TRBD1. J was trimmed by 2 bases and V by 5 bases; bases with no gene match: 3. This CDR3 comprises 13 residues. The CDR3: CASSTTGAYEQYF. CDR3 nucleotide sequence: TGTGCCAGCAGTACAACAGGGGCCTACGAGCAGTACTTC.

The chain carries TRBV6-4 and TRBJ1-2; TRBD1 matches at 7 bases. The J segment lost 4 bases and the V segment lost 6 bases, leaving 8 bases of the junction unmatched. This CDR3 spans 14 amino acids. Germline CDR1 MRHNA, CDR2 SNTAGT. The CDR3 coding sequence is TGTGCCAGCAGCCCAGCCGGGACAGCCTATGGCTACACCTTC. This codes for CASSPAGTAYGYTF.